The sequence of this T cell receptor (beta chain) was determined in a study of cytomegalovirus exposure and HLA in healthy donors. About the study: The use of the same platform for the approximately 130 validation repertoires and the 600 to 700 first-cohort repertoires was reported by a later analysis.

TCRdb's table, derived via immunoSEQ multiplex PCR, lists solely in-frame clones and lacks some. The sample consists of about 120,000 clones, about nine tenths of them appearing once. For this clone: Antigen unknown.

The study, taken as a whole, reports: It was confirmed in vitro that three of the CMV-associated chains were specific for CMV antigens. The tendency of first-cohort TCR clusters to co-occur in the roughly 130 validation repertoires emerged from a later analysis.

Per the germline V gene, CDR1 is KGHSH and CDR2 is LQKENI. The CDR3 loop spans 18 amino acids. V was clipped by 3 bases and J by 0 bases, with 15 bases between them. The chain employs TRBV18 and TRBJ2-6; no definite D call. The sequencing sample was made of PBMCs. This TCR was sampled from a man between 18 and 29 years old in good health and CMV-seronegative. CDR3 DNA sequence: TGTGCCAGCTCACCTCGATCAGCGCCAAGCTCTGGGGCCAACGTCCTGACTTTC. Encoded protein: CASSPRSAPSSGANVLTF. Full variable domain (remainder filled in from reference TRBV18 and TRBJ2-6): NAGVMQNPRHLVRRRGQEARLRCSPMKGHSHVYWYRQLPEEGLKFMVYLQKENIIDESGMPKERFSAEFPKEGPSILRIQQVVRGDSAAYFCASSPRSAPSSGANVLTFGAGSRLTVL.